The 21 T cell receptor beta chains in this list originate from one sample, sequenced in a study of cytomegalovirus exposure and HLA in healthy donors. Generated by immunoSEQ multiplex PCR, the TCRdb table keeps only in-frame clones and is missing some. Here the sample spans fewer than 250,000 clones, roughly 89% being singletons. The sequencing sample was made of PBMCs. All receptors derive from a man aged 18-30 years in good health and CMV-seronegative.

The chain combines TRBV28 with TRBJ2-1, with 8 nucleotides matching TRBD2. This CDR3 is 15 amino acids long. After removal of 5 bases from V and 1 base from J, the junction contained 4 bases not matched to a gene. The V gene's germline CDR1 is MDHEN and CDR2 SYDVKM. The CDR3 sequence: CASSPLAESYNEQFF. CDR3 DNA sequence: TGTGCCAGCAGTCCACTAGCGGAATCCTACAATGAGCAGTTCTTC.

The CDR3 DNA reads TGTGCCAGCAGCCTTGCTTTCCGGGGGGAGCTGTTTTTT. As protein: CASSLAFRGELFF. The genes are TRBV27 and TRBJ2-2; D gene unclear. The CDR3 contains 13 residues. V was cut by 6 bases and J by 8 bases, with 13 bases left in between. Germline CDR1 and CDR2: MNHEY and SMNVEV (reference sequence).

This clone was recorded only once. The rearrangement uses TRBV10-3 and TRBJ1-6; 7 bases line up with TRBD1. CDR1 ENHRY and CDR2 SYGVKD come from the germline V gene. V trimming: 6 bases; J trimming: 10 bases; junction bases outside the gene matches: 9. The CDR3 is made up of 14 amino acids. The DNA of the CDR3 is TGTGCCATCAGCCTCGACAGGGATGGCTCACCCCTCCACTTT. Translating it yields CAISLDRDGSPLHF.

This sequence joins TRBV29-1 and TRBJ1-1; the D is unclear. Per germline, CDR1 SQVTM and CDR2 ANQGSEA. The ends were cut back, 1 base at V and 10 bases at J, with 16 bases in the middle. The CDR3 contains 13 residues. The CDR3 nucleotides are TGCAGCGTTGAAGTCTCCCTTAAAACGGGAGCTTTCTTT. It translates to CSVEVSLKTGAFF.

The rearrangement uses TRBV12-2 and TRBJ2-5; the table's D call, TRBD2, has no DNA check behind it. TRBV12-2 is a recognized pseudogene. This CDR3 has 19 residues. The CDR3 protein is CASRPPTRPHKDYQETQYF. The CDR3 DNA is TGTGCAAGTCGCCCCCCAACAAGACCCCACAAAGACTACCAAGAGACCCAGTACTTC.

This chain links TRBV28 with TRBJ1-3; TRBD1 might be the D (5 bases). The germline V and J ends were trimmed by 3 bases and 1 base, with 10 bases remaining between them. The CDR3 has 15 residues. Germline assignment: CDR1 MDHEN and CDR2 SYDVKM. Here the CDR3 reads CASSLGGGSGNTIYF. The CDR3 nucleotides read TGTGCCAGCAGTTTGGGCGGGGGGTCTGGAAACACCATATATTTT.

This chain joins TRBV6-1 and TRBJ2-7, with D maybe TRBD2 (6 bases). Trimming pared 10 bases from V and 2 bases from J, leaving 18 bases between. Germline V gene lookup returns CDR1 MNHNS and CDR2 SASEGT. The CDR3 is 14 residues long. The CDR3 DNA sequence: TGTGCCATCTTGGGTCGCGAGCGGGCCTACGAGCAGTACTTC. Residues: CAILGRERAYEQYF.

CDR3 DNA: TGTGCCAGCAGTATCGACGGGGGACAGGGTACCGGCTACACCTTC. Translation gives CASSIDGGQGTGYTF. This chain connects TRBV5-4 to TRBJ1-2, with 9 bases aligning to TRBD1. Germline CDR1 is SGHNT and CDR2 is YYREEE (reference sequence). This CDR3 is 15 amino acids long. Trimming took 5 bases from V and 8 from J; bases not matched to a gene: 13.

The rearrangement links TRBV5-4 to TRBJ2-1; TRBD2 matches at 12 bases. This CDR3 region has 16 residues. The V gene end was trimmed by 4 bases and the J gene end by 4 bases; junction bases not matched to a gene: 6. Germline lookup yields CDR1 SGHNT and CDR2 YYREEE (reference sequence). CDR3 sequence (DNA): TGTGCCAGCAGCCCCACCCTAGCGGGAGGGTACAATGAGCAGTTCTTC. This translates into CASSPTLAGGYNEQFF.

The chain uses TRBV5-1 and TRBJ2-1, with D maybe TRBD1 (5 bases). The CDR3 runs 14 residues. Germline CDR1 SGHRS, CDR2 YFSETQ. Trimming removed 1 base at V and 8 bases at J, with 13 bases between. CDR3 sequence: CASSLTSGWDEQFF. The CDR3 coding sequence is TGCGCCAGCAGCTTGACTTCAGGGTGGGATGAGCAGTTCTTC.

About this clone: A read error may explain this, as a much larger clone is one base away. V is TRBV6-5 and J is TRBJ2-7; TRBD2 matches 10 bases. Germline V gene sequence: CDR1 MNHEY, CDR2 SVGAGI. The CDR3 runs to 13 residues. V gave up 6 bases and J gave up 2 bases; unmatched junction bases: 1. The CDR3 bases are TGTGCCAGCAGCCTAGCGGGAGCCTACGAGCAGTACTTC. Translation: CASSLAGAYEQYF.

This clone was picked up a small number of times. The chain joins TRBV30 to TRBJ1-5; 8 bases line up with TRBD1. Trimming at V came to 6 bases and at J to 4 bases, leaving 5 bases not matched to a gene. The CDR3 runs 13 residues. Per the germline V gene, CDR1 is GTSNPN and CDR2 is SVGIG (reference sequence). This CDR3 reads CACADRGNQPQHF. Written as DNA, the CDR3 is TGTGCCTGCGCTGACAGGGGAAATCAGCCCCAGCATTTT.

This chain connects TRBV27 to TRBJ1-5; D is unresolved. CDR3 length: 18 amino acids. The germline V gene has CDR1 MNHEY and CDR2 SMNVEV (reference sequence). The V and J ends lost 0 bases and 9 bases respectively, with 24 bases between them. The CDR3 loop is CASSLSRKSGYSSWPQHF. CDR3 nucleotide sequence: TGTGCCAGCAGTTTATCCCGGAAGAGCGGGTACTCGTCCTGGCCCCAGCATTTT.

The V and J genes are TRBV9 and TRBJ1-5; no clear D. V was shortened by 0 bases and J by 0 bases, with 7 bases between the two germline ends. Germline V lookup: CDR1 SGDLS, CDR2 YYNGEE. CDR3 length: 15 residues. CDR3 protein: CASSVDRVSNQPQHF. For the CDR3, the DNA is TGTGCCAGCAGCGTAGACAGAGTTAGCAATCAGCCCCAGCATTTT.

The rearrangement joins TRBV7-9 to TRBJ1-2; 7 positions agree with TRBD1. CDR1 is SEHNR, CDR2 FQNEAQ, per germline (reference sequence). V gave up 1 base and J gave up 4 bases; unmatched junction bases: 0. This CDR3 has 13 residues. The CDR3 DNA is TGTGCCAGCAGCTTAGGGACAGGCTATGGCTACACCTTC. It is translated as CASSLGTGYGYTF.

The rearrangement joins TRBV27 to TRBJ2-2; 7 bases agree with TRBD1. The V gene end was trimmed by 7 bases and the J gene end by 2 bases; junction bases not matched to a gene: 4. This CDR3 spans 14 amino acids. Germline CDR1 and CDR2: MNHEY and SMNVEV (reference sequence). The CDR3 coding sequence is TGTGCCAGCACGGGGACAGTTAACACCGGGGAGCTGTTTTTT. Protein sequence: CASTGTVNTGELFF.

The rearrangement joins TRBV19 to TRBJ2-3; possibly TRBD2 for D (5 bases). Deletions cut 5 bases from V and 6 bases from J, with 15 bases between. This CDR3 is built from 14 residues. CDR1 and CDR2 from the germline V gene are LNHDA and SQIVND (reference sequence). This CDR3 reads CASSAASKRDTQYF. The CDR3 nucleotides read TGTGCCAGTAGTGCCGCAAGTAAGCGGGATACGCAGTATTTT.

This clone showed up just once. V is TRBV19 and J is TRBJ2-1; D not certain. V lost 3 bases, J lost 8 bases, and 5 bases lay in between. This CDR3 is 11 amino acids long. In germline, CDR1 is LNHDA, CDR2 SQIVND (reference sequence). The CDR3 DNA sequence: TGTGCCAGTAGTATTCGGGATGAGCAGTTCTTC. Translation gives CASSIRDEQFF.

The V and J genes are TRBV28 and TRBJ2-3; 15 bases align to TRBD2. V was clipped by 2 bases and J by 4 bases; unmatched bases: 7. CDR1 MDHEN and CDR2 SYDVKM come from the germline V gene. CDR3 size: 18 residues. The CDR3 region is CASSLGTSGGNSADTQYF. The CDR3 DNA is TGTGCCAGCAGTTTAGGGACTAGCGGGGGGAATTCGGCAGATACGCAGTATTTT.

This clone showed up just once. The genes are TRBV5-6 and TRBJ2-3; TRBD2 aligns across 7 bases. CDR3 size: 14 residues. The trim removed 4 bases at V and 1 base at J, leaving 3 bases unmatched. CDR1 and CDR2 from the germline V gene are SGHDT and YYEEEE. The CDR3 loop reads CASSGTSGTDTQYF. CDR3 DNA: TGTGCCAGCAGCGGAACTAGCGGCACAGATACGCAGTATTTT.

This chain uses TRBV4-1 with TRBJ2-1, with 12 bases lining up with TRBD2. The CDR3 spans 15 residues. The germline gives CDR1 MGHRA, CDR2 YSYEKL. Germline trimming cut 4 bases from V and 7 bases from J; bases unmatched to any gene: 5. CDR3 nucleotides: TGCGCCAGCAGCCTGCGACTAGCGGGAGAGAATGAGCAGTTCTTC. The encoded protein is CASSLRLAGENEQFF.